A single sample gave rise to the 15 T cell receptor beta chains below, sequenced in a study of T-cell memory formation after mild COVID-19. TCRdb processed the 5' RACE reads anew with MiXCR; each CDR3 protein has one entry. The sample gives about 50,000 distinct CDR3 sequences, under 7.5% of which show up once; more than 1.2% is in the top ten. Sequenced input: PBMCs or a T cell subset sorted from them (not recorded which). These receptors originate from a man between 18 and 29 years old who had mild COVID-19 (a few samples of this study predate the infection). Cell type and time point are not known.

This clonotype was detected many times. CDR3: CASSRVSSGELFF. The CDR3 nucleotides read TGTGCCAGCAGCCGGGTTTCATCCGGGGAGCTGTTTTTT. This rearrangement joins TRBV16 to TRBJ2-2; no firm D call. Deletions cut 4 bases from V and 6 bases from J, with 9 bases between. Germline loops: CDR1 KGHSY, CDR2 FQNENV. The CDR3 totals 13 residues.

This clonotype occurred many times. This sequence joins TRBV5-1 and TRBJ1-1, with D possibly matching TRBD1 (6 bases). The ends were cut back, 7 bases at V and 1 base at J, with 17 bases in the middle. CDR3 length: 15 residues. The germline V gene has CDR1 SGHRS and CDR2 YFSETQ. CDR3 DNA sequence: TGCGCCAGCCGAATTGACGGACAGCCGAACACTGAAGCTTTCTTT. It codes for CASRIDGQPNTEAFF.

This clonotype is medium-sized. The V call is TRBV4-3, the J call TRBJ2-1; D is perhaps TRBD1 or TRBD2 (5 bases each). The CDR3 has 14 amino acids. Germline V gives CDR1 LGHNA, CDR2 YSLEER. The V end was cut by 0 bases, the J end by 7 bases, with 10 bases between. The DNA of the CDR3 is TGCGCCAGCAGCCAAGAGGGTTGGGGGAATGAGCAGTTCTTC. This sequence encodes CASSQEGWGNEQFF.

There are a few counts of this clonotype. V is TRBV6-2 or TRBV6-3 and J is TRBJ1-1; unclear D gene. CDR1 and CDR2 (germline): MNHEY, SVGEGT. The CDR3 consists of 13 residues. V was cut by 2 bases and J by 10 bases, with 14 bases left in between. The DNA of the CDR3 is TGTGCCAGCAGTTACGTCGGGCGTAGAGGAGCTTTCTTT. As protein: CASSYVGRRGAFF.

This clonotype was recorded a few times. This rearrangement joins TRBV9 to TRBJ2-5, with D perhaps matching TRBD2 (6 bases). The CDR3 spans 13 residues. Trimming left V 0 bases short and J 5 bases short, with 8 bases between. CDR1 SGDLS and CDR2 YYNGEE come from the germline V gene. The DNA of the CDR3 is TGTGCCAGCAGCGTAGTGGGAGGCGAGACCCAGTACTTC. Residues: CASSVVGGETQYF.

The sample holds a few counts of this clonotype. The chain links TRBV30 to TRBJ1-1; no definite D call. Germline CDR1 reads GTSNPN; CDR2 reads SVGIG (reference sequence). The germline V and J ends were trimmed by 4 bases and 6 bases, with 12 bases remaining between them. The CDR3 loop spans 12 amino acids. CDR3 in DNA: TGTGCCTGGACCTTGGTCGTCTCTGAAGCTTTCTTT. Its translation: CAWTLVVSEAFF.

This clonotype was found a few times. J is TRBJ2-7 and V is TRBV5-1; TRBD2 is a possible D gene (7 bases). Trimming removed 5 bases at V and 1 base at J, with 16 bases between. Per the germline V gene, CDR1 is SGHRS and CDR2 is YFSETQ. CDR3 length equals 15 residues. The CDR3 sequence is CASSWGAGDSYEQYF. The CDR3, as DNA: TGCGCCAGCAGTTGGGGGGCGGGGGATTCCTACGAGCAGTACTTC.

This clonotype was counted between two and nine times. The V call is TRBV6-5, the J call TRBJ2-1; D unclear. In germline, CDR1 is MNHEY, CDR2 SVGAGI. Trimming took 2 bases from V and 4 from J, leaving 18 bases between them. The CDR3 is 17 residues long. This CDR3 reads CASSYRPPGLVYNEQFF. CDR3 DNA: TGTGCCAGCAGTTACCGTCCCCCTGGCTTGGTGTACAATGAGCAGTTCTTC.

The J gene is TRBJ2-5, the V gene TRBV7-6; D may be TRBD1 (6 bases). V lost 2 bases and J 1 base, leaving 14 bases between the germline ends. The CDR3 is 16 amino acids. Germline V gene lookup returns CDR1 SGHVS and CDR2 FNYEAQ. Here the CDR3 reads CASSLQFRGTQETQYF. In DNA form, the CDR3 reads TGTGCCAGCAGCTTACAGTTTAGGGGGACCCAAGAGACCCAGTACTTC.

The V gene is TRBV7-3, the J gene TRBJ1-2, with D unresolved. This CDR3 is 15 amino acids long. The V gene lost 5 bases and the J gene lost 8 bases, with 21 bases spanning the gap. CDR1 SGHTA and CDR2 FQGTGA come from the germline V gene. The CDR3 region is CASSGALSAVRGYTF. CDR3 nucleotides: TGTGCCAGCAGCGGCGCCCTATCAGCCGTCCGGGGCTACACCTTC. Drawing the rest from reference TRBV7-3 and TRBJ1-2, the complete variable domain is GAGVSQTPSNKVTEKGKYVELRCDPISGHTALYWYRQSLGQGPEFLIYFQGTGAADDSGLPNDRFFAVRPEGSVSTLKIQRTERGDSAVYLCASSGALSAVRGYTFGSGTRLTVV.

This clonotype was observed a handful of times. The chain recombines TRBV4-2 with TRBJ2-1; 9 bases line up with TRBD2. Looked up from germline, CDR1 is LGHNA and CDR2 is YNFKEQ. CDR3 length: 16 amino acids. V was clipped by 1 base and J by 8 bases; unmatched bases: 9. The CDR3, as DNA: TGTGCCAGCAGCCAAGGTGGGGCGGGGGGGCTTTATGAGCAGTTCTTC. Residues: CASSQGGAGGLYEQFF.

This clonotype was detected many times. V is TRBV5-1 and J is TRBJ2-2; D is possibly TRBD1 or TRBD2 (5 bases each). The V gene lost 0 bases and the J gene lost 3 bases, with 12 bases spanning the gap. The germline V gene encodes CDR1 SGHRS and CDR2 YFSETQ. This CDR3 has 16 residues. CDR3 sequence (DNA): TGCGCCAGCAGCTTGGAGGGACCTAGAGACACCGGGGAGCTGTTTTTT. Its protein is CASSLEGPRDTGELFF. Using reference TRBV5-1 and TRBJ2-2 for the parts outside the CDR3, the full variable domain is KAGVTQTPRYLIKTRGQQVTLSCSPISGHRSVSWYQQTPGQGLQFLFEYFSETQRNKGNFPGRFSGRQFSNSRSEMNVSTLELGDSALYLCASSLEGPRDTGELFFGEGSRLTVL.

This clonotype was counted only a few times. The chain combines TRBV5-1 with TRBJ1-1; 8 nucleotides agree with TRBD1. The CDR3 loop spans 13 amino acids. Germline trimming cut 4 bases from V and 7 bases from J; bases unmatched to any gene: 6. Germline CDR1 reads SGHRS; CDR2 reads YFSETQ. The CDR3 DNA reads as TGCGCCAGCAGCGCCCCAGGGGGCTTTGAAGCTTTCTTT. Its translation is CASSAPGGFEAFF.

V usage is TRBV5-1 and J usage is TRBJ2-1, with D tentatively TRBD1 or TRBD2 (5 bases each). CDR3 length: 14 amino acids. From germline, CDR1 is SGHRS and CDR2 YFSETQ. V lost 4 bases and J 5 bases, leaving 13 bases between the germline ends. The CDR3 nucleotides read TGCGCCAGCAGCCACGGGACGGCGAACAATGAGCAGTTCTTC. Amino acids: CASSHGTANNEQFF.

The genes are TRBV18 and TRBJ2-7, with no clear D. V was shortened by 4 bases and J by 1 base, with 8 bases between the two germline ends. This CDR3 comprises 13 residues. Germline-derived CDR1 and CDR2 are KGHSH and LQKENI. Here the CDR3 reads CASSQGQSYEQYV. The CDR3 nucleotides read TGTGCCAGCTCACAAGGGCAGTCCTACGAGCAGTACGTC.